The 29 T cell receptor beta chains presented below share a single source sample, sequenced in a study of shared clonotypes between healthy human individuals. Measured with immunoSEQ multiplex PCR; TCRdb has only the in-frame clones, and not every one. The table includes a few million clones, approximately 95% detected once. Material: naive CD4+ T cells sorted from blood. Indicated subset: CD45RA+ positively selected. The source of these receptors is a man between 18 and 35 years old in good health.

The J gene is TRBJ1-1, the V gene TRBV18; D is unclear. Per the germline V gene, CDR1 is KGHSH and CDR2 is LQKENI. This CDR3 spans 15 amino acids. V shed 0 bases and J shed 4 bases, with 12 bases lying between them. CDR3 region: CASSPPGGIFTEAFF. The DNA for the CDR3 is TGTGCCAGCTCACCACCGGGAGGCATCTTCACTGAAGCTTTCTTT.

A word on this clone: The sample holds other DNA sequences that translate to the same CDR3. The V and J genes are TRBV7-8 and TRBJ1-2; a possible D gene is TRBD1 (6 bases). The CDR3 consists of 14 residues. The V gene's germline CDR1 is SGHVS and CDR2 FQNEAQ. Trimming took 0 bases from V and 4 from J, leaving 9 bases between them. Written as DNA, the CDR3 is TGTGCCAGCAGCTTAGCACAGGGAAGCTATGGCTACACCTTC. It yields the protein CASSLAQGSYGYTF. Full variable domain (outside the CDR3, taken from reference TRBV7-8 and TRBJ1-2): GAGVSQSPRYKVAKRGQDVALRCDPISGHVSLFWYQQALGQGPEFLTYFQNEAQLDKSGLPSDRFFAERPEGSVSTLKIQRTQQEDSAVYLCASSLAQGSYGYTFGSGTRLTVV.

This clone showed up just once. The chain recombines TRBV4-1 with TRBJ2-3; D is perhaps TRBD2 (5 bases). Germline assignment: CDR1 MGHRA and CDR2 YSYEKL. The CDR3 is made up of 18 amino acids. V lost 4 bases, J lost 1 base, and 21 bases lay in between. The chain's CDR3 is CASSPGRLTALGTDTQYF. CDR3 in DNA: TGCGCCAGCAGCCCTGGGAGACTCACTGCCTTGGGCACAGATACGCAGTATTTT.

The genes are TRBV6-5 and TRBJ1-4; maybe TRBD1 (6 bases). V was cut by 6 bases and J by 5 bases, with 13 bases left in between. The germline V gene has CDR1 MNHEY and CDR2 SVGAGI. This CDR3 spans 14 amino acids. The CDR3 sequence: CASSRQASNEKLFF. DNA for the CDR3: TGTGCCAGCAGCCGACAGGCTAGCAATGAAAAACTGTTTTTT.

This sequence joins TRBV7-9 and TRBJ1-3, with D perhaps TRBD1 (5 bases). Germline values: CDR1 SEHNR, CDR2 FQNEAQ (reference sequence). This CDR3 has 15 amino acids. Trimming pared 10 bases from V and 0 bases from J, leaving 16 bases between. The CDR3 spells CAIINRDSSGNTIYF. The CDR3 nucleotides read TGTGCCATCATAAACCGGGACTCCTCTGGAAACACCATATATTTT. The full variable domain, with the rest looked up from reference TRBV7-9 and TRBJ1-3, is DTGVSQNPRHKITKRGQNVTFRCDPISEHNRLYWYRQTLGQGPEFLTYFQNEAQLEKSRLLSDRFSAERPKGSFSTLEIQRTEQGDSAMYLCAIINRDSSGNTIYFGEGSWLTVV.

This clone came up once. CDR3 protein: CASSPYTGNYEQYF. CDR3 nucleotides: TGTGCCAGCAGCCCATACACCGGGAACTACGAGCAGTACTTC. The rearrangement links TRBV27 to TRBJ2-7; the D gene is possibly TRBD2 (5 bases). The ends were cut back, 6 bases at V and 3 bases at J, with 15 bases in the middle. Germline V gene lookup returns CDR1 MNHEY and CDR2 SMNVEV (reference sequence). This CDR3 spans 14 amino acids.

The chain couples TRBV7-9 to TRBJ2-5; no firm D call. Looked up from germline, CDR1 is SEHNR and CDR2 is FQNEAQ (reference sequence). This CDR3 has 14 amino acids. The V gene lost 1 base and the J gene lost 7 bases, with 13 bases spanning the gap. The chain's CDR3 is CASSLESGDATQYF. For the CDR3, the DNA is TGTGCCAGCAGCTTAGAGTCTGGGGATGCGACCCAGTACTTC.

The rearrangement joins TRBV7-8 to TRBJ2-7; the match to TRBD1 covers 7 bases. The CDR3 runs 14 residues. Germline CDR1 is SGHVS and CDR2 is FQNEAQ. The ends lost 5 bases at V and 2 bases at J; junction bases unmatched: 6. This chain's CDR3 is CASSLLQGPYEQYF. The DNA of the CDR3 is TGTGCCAGCAGCCTCCTACAGGGGCCCTACGAGCAGTACTTC. Supplemented by reference TRBV7-8 and TRBJ2-7, the full variable domain reads GAGVSQSPRYKVAKRGQDVALRCDPISGHVSLFWYQQALGQGPEFLTYFQNEAQLDKSGLPSDRFFAERPEGSVSTLKIQRTQQEDSAVYLCASSLLQGPYEQYFGPGTRLTVT.

The rearrangement uses TRBV6-1 and TRBJ1-4, with D hard to call. In germline, CDR1 is MNHNS, CDR2 SASEGT. The CDR3 length is 14 residues. With 7 bases removed from V and 7 bases from J, the gap between germline ends came to 16 bases. CDR3 region: CASTRTGWGEKLFF. The CDR3 DNA sequence: TGTGCCAGCACCCGAACGGGGTGGGGTGAAAAACTGTTTTTT.

The genes are TRBV5-1 and TRBJ2-1; 7 bases are shared with TRBD1. Germline CDR1 reads SGHRS; CDR2 reads YFSETQ. With 0 bases clipped from V and 6 bases from J, the junction kept 6 bases outside the gene matches. CDR3 length: 15 amino acids. The DNA of the CDR3 is TGCGCCAGCAGCTTGGGACAGGGCTGGACCAATGAGCAGTTCTTC. It codes for CASSLGQGWTNEQFF.

The V gene is TRBV11-2, the J gene TRBJ1-2; 7 bases match TRBD1. The CDR3 extends over 12 amino acids. J gave up 8 bases and V 6 bases, and 6 bases lay outside the gene matches. Germline V CDR1 and CDR2: SGHAT, FQNNGV. This CDR3 reads CASRPQGGGYTF. CDR3 in DNA: TGTGCCAGCAGGCCCCAGGGGGGCGGCTACACCTTC. Full variable domain (outside the CDR3, taken from reference TRBV11-2 and TRBJ1-2): EAGVAQSPRYKIIEKRQSVAFWCNPISGHATLYWYQQILGQGPKLLIQFQNNGVVDDSQLPKDRFSAERLKGVDSTLKIQPAKLEDSAVYLCASRPQGGGYTFGSGTRLTVV.

This chain uses TRBV7-2 with TRBJ2-5, with D possibly being TRBD2 (6 bases). The length of the CDR3 is 15 residues. Deletions cut 5 bases from V and 2 bases from J, with 15 bases between. CDR1 is SGHTA, CDR2 FQGNSA, per germline. As DNA, the CDR3 is TGTGCCAGCAGCCCATCGGGACTCCTTCAAGAGACCCAGTACTTC. Amino acids: CASSPSGLLQETQYF. The variable domain in full, completed from reference TRBV7-2 and TRBJ2-5, reads GAGVSQSPSNKVTEKGKDVELRCDPISGHTALYWYRQSLGQGLEFLIYFQGNSAPDKSGLPSDRFSAERTGGSVSTLTIQRTQQEDSAVYLCASSPSGLLQETQYFGPGTRLLVL.

This chain connects TRBV7-2 to TRBJ2-3; TRBD2 aligns across 12 bases. J was trimmed by 4 bases and V by 5 bases; bases with no gene match: 4. There are 15 residues in the CDR3. Germline values: CDR1 SGHTA, CDR2 FQGNSA. The CDR3 bases are TGTGCCAGCAGCCCGGGGACTAGCGGGCCAGATACGCAGTATTTT. Translated: CASSPGTSGPDTQYF.

The gene calls are TRBV10-3 and TRBJ1-2, with a possible D match to TRBD1 (5 bases). The CDR3 covers 13 residues. Germline-derived CDR1 and CDR2 are ENHRY and SYGVKD. V was pared by 2 bases and J by 5 bases, with 9 bases between. The CDR3 here is CAISEGAQYGYTF. CDR3 in DNA: TGTGCCATCAGTGAGGGGGCACAATATGGCTACACCTTC.

As concerns this clone: The same CDR3 also results from other DNA sequences found in this sample. This chain uses TRBV5-4 with TRBJ2-7; TRBD2 matches 8 bases. V dropped 0 bases and J dropped 3; count of bases not matched to a gene: 5. CDR3 length: 15 residues. The germline V gene has CDR1 SGHNT and CDR2 YYREEE (reference sequence). CDR3 sequence: CASSLGGSGVYEQYF. The CDR3, as DNA: TGTGCCAGCAGCTTGGGTGGTAGCGGGGTCTACGAGCAGTACTTC. The variable domain in full, with the rest retrieved from reference TRBV5-4 and TRBJ2-7, is ETGVTQSPTHLIKTRGQQVTLRCSSQSGHNTVSWYQQALGQGPQFIFQYYREEENGRGNFPPRFSGLQFPNYSSELNVNALELDDSALYLCASSLGGSGVYEQYFGPGTRLTVT.

The rearrangement uses TRBV5-6 and TRBJ2-1; 9 positions agree with TRBD1. This CDR3 region has 16 residues. Germline assignment: CDR1 SGHDT and CDR2 YYEEEE. V lost 3 bases, J lost 8 bases, and 12 bases stayed unmatched. CDR3 region: CASSSFLWDRDDEQFF. CDR3 bases: TGTGCCAGCAGCTCGTTTTTGTGGGACAGGGATGATGAGCAGTTCTTC. Full variable domain (rest looked up from reference TRBV5-6 and TRBJ2-1): DAGVTQSPTHLIKTRGQQVTLRCSPKSGHDTVSWYQQALGQGPQFIFQYYEEEERQRGNFPDRFSGHQFPNYSSELNVNALLLGDSALYLCASSSFLWDRDDEQFFGPGTRLTVL.

The chain links TRBV2 to TRBJ2-5; no reliable D call. Germline V gene sequence: CDR1 SNHLY, CDR2 FYNNEI. The V and J ends lost 4 bases and 2 bases respectively, with 8 bases between them. There are 13 residues in the CDR3. CDR3 sequence: CASSVGQQETQYF. The DNA for the CDR3 is TGTGCCAGCAGTGTTGGCCAGCAAGAGACCCAGTACTTC.

The rearrangement links TRBV5-6 to TRBJ1-1, with 8 bases identical to TRBD1. The CDR3 covers 14 residues. The germline gives CDR1 SGHDT, CDR2 YYEEEE. V was pared by 4 bases and J by 3 bases, with 5 bases of the junction left unmatched. CDR3 DNA: TGTGCCAGCAGCATCCAGGGGGCCTACACTGAAGCTTTCTTT. Translation gives CASSIQGAYTEAFF.

The genes are TRBV5-4 and TRBJ2-5; D is unresolved. Trimming pared 4 bases from V and 5 bases from J, leaving 12 bases between. The V gene's germline CDR1 is SGHNT and CDR2 YYREEE (reference sequence). The CDR3 contains 13 residues. CDR3 protein: CASSRTPTETQYF. In nucleotides, the CDR3 is TGTGCCAGCAGCCGGACCCCCACGGAGACCCAGTACTTC.

The chain employs TRBV19 and TRBJ1-5, with no clear D. The CDR3 has 13 residues. The ends were cut back, 2 bases at V and 16 bases at J, with 18 bases in the middle. From germline, CDR1 is LNHDA and CDR2 SQIVND (reference sequence). In DNA form, the CDR3 reads TGTGCCAGTAGTATAAGGCCGGGAGAAGTTCAACATTTT. It encodes CASSIRPGEVQHF.

J is TRBJ1-2 and V is TRBV28; D perhaps matches TRBD1 (6 bases). Per the germline V gene, CDR1 is MDHEN and CDR2 is SYDVKM. The CDR3 spans 15 residues. The V end lost 1 base, the J end lost 8 bases, and 17 bases lay between the germline ends. CDR3 sequence reads: CASSLYRIRGPGYTF. The CDR3 nucleotides read TGTGCCAGCAGTTTATATAGGATCAGGGGACCCGGCTACACCTTC.

This rearrangement joins TRBV28 to TRBJ2-1; the D gene could be TRBD1 or TRBD2 (6 bases each). This CDR3 has 15 amino acids. Germline values: CDR1 MDHEN, CDR2 SYDVKM. V lost 7 bases to trimming and J lost 7 bases, with 20 bases between them. This CDR3 reads CASTRLGGPGNEQFF. The DNA of the CDR3 is TGTGCCAGCACTCGGTTAGGGGGGCCGGGAAATGAGCAGTTCTTC.

For this clone: The same CDR3 is also encoded by other DNA sequences in this sample. The V and J genes are TRBV28 and TRBJ2-7; D may be TRBD1 (5 bases). V lost 6 bases, J lost 1 base, and 7 bases lay in between. The CDR3 is 12 residues long. Germline CDR1 is MDHEN and CDR2 is SYDVKM. This CDR3 is CASSSGSYEQYF. In nucleotides, the CDR3 is TGTGCCAGCAGCTCAGGGTCCTACGAGCAGTACTTC. The full variable domain, in which reference TRBV28 and TRBJ2-7 provide the parts outside the CDR3, is DVKVTQSSRYLVKRTGEKVFLECVQDMDHENMFWYRQDPGLGLRLIYFSYDVKMKEKGDIPEGYSVSREKKERFSLILESASTNQTSMYLCASSSGSYEQYFGPGTRLTVT.

The gene calls are TRBV11-3 and TRBJ2-3; D is unresolved. This CDR3 region has 13 residues. V was pared by 0 bases and J by 2 bases, with 3 bases between. CDR1 and CDR2 from the germline V gene are SGHNT and YENEEA. CDR3 residues: CASSLDNTDTQYF. CDR3 DNA sequence: TGTGCCAGCAGCTTAGACAACACAGATACGCAGTATTTT. Together with reference TRBV11-3 and TRBJ2-3, the CDR3 gives the full variable domain: EAGVVQSPRYKIIEKKQPVAFWCNPISGHNTLYWYLQNLGQGPELLIRYENEEAVDDSQLPKDRFSAERLKGVDSTLKIQPAELGDSAVYLCASSLDNTDTQYFGPGTRLTVL.

The chain links TRBV30 to TRBJ2-1; TRBD2 might be the D (6 bases). Germline values: CDR1 GTSNPN, CDR2 SVGIG (reference sequence). This CDR3 region has 16 residues. V shed 3 bases and J shed 0 bases, with 15 bases lying between them. The DNA of the CDR3 is TGTGCCTGGAGCGGTGGGGGGTCCAGCTCCTACAATGAGCAGTTCTTC. Its translation: CAWSGGGSSSYNEQFF.

The chain joins TRBV5-6 to TRBJ1-1; D unclear. Germline CDR1 is SGHDT and CDR2 is YYEEEE. Trimming stripped 2 bases from V and 1 base from J, with 9 bases between. The CDR3 is made up of 14 amino acids. The CDR3 DNA sequence: TGTGCCAGCAGCTTCAGGAACAGGAACACTGAAGCTTTCTTT. This gives the protein CASSFRNRNTEAFF.

As to this clone: One end of the junction fails to match germline, which may point to a read error. V and J are TRBV7-2 and TRBJ2-7; 9 nucleotides line up with TRBD2. The CDR3 totals 17 residues. From germline, CDR1 is SGHTA and CDR2 FQGNSA. For the CDR3, the DNA is TGTGCCAGCACCTTAAAGCCCATGCGGGGGGGTGTGTACGAGCAGTACTTC. Translating gives CASTLKPMRGGVYEQYF.

This clone is a singleton in its sample. For the CDR3, the DNA is TGTGCCAGCTCACCGGCTAGCGGGCGCAATGAGCAGTTCTTC. This translates into CASSPASGRNEQFF. V is TRBV18 and J is TRBJ2-1; 8 bases are shared with TRBD2. Germline loops: CDR1 KGHSH, CDR2 LQKENI. With 3 bases clipped from V and 6 bases from J, the junction kept 4 bases outside the gene matches. The CDR3 is made up of 14 amino acids.

A note on this clone: Other DNA sequences within the sample encode an identical CDR3. This chain uses TRBV10-3 with TRBJ1-2; D might be TRBD1 (6 bases). The CDR3 loop spans 14 amino acids. Looked up from germline, CDR1 is ENHRY and CDR2 is SYGVKD. V lost 0 bases and J lost 7, with 12 bases in between. The CDR3 coding sequence is TGTGCCATCAGTGAGTCACAGGGCTCGGGTGGCTACACCTTC. This codes for CAISESQGSGGYTF.